This T cell receptor (beta chain) was found in a study of vaccination effects on CD4 cells after COVID-19. About the research overall: Participants completed two doses of the BNT162b2 or mRNA-1273 vaccine. Study outcomes and limitations: In the study, convalescent patients were few, and early post-infection timepoints were absent.

Data came from immunoSEQ multiplex PCR; TCRdb stores just in-frame clones and leaves some out. The sample lists tens of thousands of clones, approximately 79% occurring once. A note on this clone: What it recognizes is unknown.

ViraFEST expansion of antigen-specific CD4+ T cells with viral peptide pools preceded sequencing. Cells that had been cultured for less than 13 days were the source of isolated CD4+ T cells. Vaccine recipients had no previous SARS-CoV-2 infection; their nucleocapsid antibodies were negative. Wells each received more than 1.5 million PBMC, cultured with approximately 9.1 IU/ml IL-2 and 9.5 to 10 ug/ml peptides. This sequence originates from a human donor who received a COVID-19 vaccine. The sequenced sample was CD4+ T cells from PBMCs cultured with HCoV-NL63 spike peptides, obtained before COVID-19 vaccination.

CDR3 residues: CASSQWTEETQYF. CDR3 sequence (DNA): TGTGCCAGCAGTCAATGGACTGAAGAGACCCAGTACTTC. V is TRBV12-3 or TRBV12-4 and J is TRBJ2-5; possibly TRBD2 for D (5 bases). Trimming removed 5 bases from V and 3 bases from J, with 10 bases in between. This CDR3 is 13 amino acids long.